Below, 21 T cell receptor beta chains from the same sample are listed, as sequenced in a study of blood T cell repertoires in COVID-19 (dated by TCRdb to 2020 to 2021). To prepare the library, the immunoSEQ multiplex PCR assay was applied. The immuneACCESS repertoire file appears here via TCRdb, limited to in-frame rearrangements. These files lack a portion of the clones; in checked studies, under half of the deficit traces to unresolved V genes, and the cause of the others is not known. The sample table shows under 400,000 clones, and roughly 90% are seen once. The leading ten clones occupy roughly 2.9% of the sample. Sequenced input: peripheral blood. The receptors were gathered from a woman aged 25 to 45 with COVID-19, enrolled during active disease.

The V and J genes are TRBV3-1 (or the pseudogene TRBV3-2) and TRBJ1-5; possible D gene TRBD1, 6 bases. Germline V gene lookup returns CDR1 LGHDT and CDR2 YNNKEL (reference sequence). V lost 1 base to trimming and J lost 5 bases, with 12 bases between them. There are 15 residues in the CDR3. The CDR3 region has the DNA TGTGCCAGCAGCCAAGCGCGAGGGGGAGATCAGCCCCAGCATTTT. This codes for CASSQARGGDQPQHF.

J is TRBJ1-1 and V is TRBV11-2; the D is unclear. The V end lost 2 bases, the J end lost 3 bases, and 10 bases lay between the germline ends. The CDR3 runs to 14 residues. Germline CDR1 and CDR2: SGHAT and FQNNGV. The CDR3 loop is CASSLIQSHTEAFF. In nucleotides, the CDR3 is TGTGCCAGCAGCTTAATCCAGTCCCACACTGAAGCTTTCTTT. The whole variable domain, filled in from reference TRBV11-2 and TRBJ1-1, reads EAGVAQSPRYKIIEKRQSVAFWCNPISGHATLYWYQQILGQGPKLLIQFQNNGVVDDSQLPKDRFSAERLKGVDSTLKIQPAKLEDSAVYLCASSLIQSHTEAFFGQGTRLTVV.

The J gene is TRBJ2-7, the V gene TRBV19; D is unresolved. V lost 3 bases and J lost 3, with 9 bases in between. This CDR3 has 13 amino acids. Per the germline V gene, CDR1 is LNHDA and CDR2 is SQIVND (reference sequence). The CDR3 is CASSITGFYEQYF. CDR3 nucleotide sequence: TGTGCCAGTAGTATTACCGGGTTCTACGAGCAGTACTTC. Full variable domain (missing parts from reference TRBV19 and TRBJ2-7): DGGITQSPKYLFRKEGQNVTLSCEQNLNHDAMYWYRQDPGQGLRLIYYSQIVNDFQKGDIAEGYSVSREKKESFPLTVTSAQKNPTAFYLCASSITGFYEQYFGPGTRLTVT.

This clone appeared many times. At the DNA level, this CDR3 is encoded by other sequences in the same sample as well. The chain couples TRBV5-1 to TRBJ2-7; 9 nucleotides line up with TRBD2. CDR3 size: 14 residues. With 3 bases clipped from V and 0 bases from J, the junction kept 1 base outside the gene matches. CDR1 is SGHRS and CDR2 is YFSETQ in the germline V gene. The CDR3 protein is CASSYSGSSYEQYF. The CDR3 DNA is TGCGCCAGCAGCTATAGCGGGAGCTCCTACGAGCAGTACTTC.

This chain joins TRBV19 and TRBJ1-4; possible D gene TRBD1, 6 bases. Trimming cost V 5 bases and J 5 bases, with 15 bases left between them. The V gene's germline CDR1 is LNHDA and CDR2 SQIVND (reference sequence). The CDR3 sequence is 15 residues long. CDR3 coding DNA: TGTGCCAGTAGTTCCCTCGGGACAATCAATGAAAAACTGTTTTTT. It specifies CASSSLGTINEKLFF.

In this sample, this clone turned up once. The genes are TRBV24-1 and TRBJ2-3; possible D gene TRBD1, 5 bases. Germline CDR1 and CDR2: KGHDR and SFDVKD. V shed 0 bases and J shed 2 bases, with 8 bases lying between them. The CDR3 runs to 15 residues. The CDR3 spells CATSDLDSHTDTQYF. CDR3 DNA sequence: TGTGCCACCAGTGATTTGGACAGCCACACAGATACGCAGTATTTT.

The chain employs TRBV4-2 and TRBJ2-3; 9 bases are shared with TRBD2. CDR1 and CDR2 (germline): LGHNA, YNFKEQ. V lost 0 bases to trimming and J lost 4 bases; unmatched junction nucleotides: 8. The CDR3 runs 17 residues. The CDR3 DNA reads as TGTGCCAGCAGCCAAGAGGGGGGCGGGAGGGTCCCAGATACGCAGTATTTT. Amino acid sequence: CASSQEGGGRVPDTQYF.

This rearrangement joins TRBV30 to TRBJ2-1, with 10 bases identical to TRBD2. This CDR3 is 16 amino acids long. Looked up from germline, CDR1 is GTSNPN and CDR2 is SVGIG (reference sequence). The junction had 9 bases not matched to a gene; V was cut back by 0 bases and J by 7 bases. The CDR3, as DNA: TGTGCCTGGAGTGTATTGCTAGCGGGAGTAGTTAATGAGCAGTTCTTC. Translated: CAWSVLLAGVVNEQFF.

The V and J genes are TRBV14 and TRBJ1-1, with a weak D call TRBD1 (6 bases). CDR3 length: 17 amino acids. V lost 3 bases and J lost 2, with 19 bases in between. Germline CDR1 SGHDN, CDR2 FVKESK. The CDR3 DNA sequence: TGTGCCAGCAGCCATCTCTACCCACAGGGACCCAACACTGAAGCTTTCTTT. This translates into CASSHLYPQGPNTEAFF.

The chain couples TRBV6-4 to TRBJ2-1, with 11 bases identical to TRBD2. CDR3 length: 13 amino acids. Looked up from germline, CDR1 is MRHNA and CDR2 is SNTAGT. The J segment lost 8 bases and the V segment lost 6 bases, leaving 3 bases of the junction unmatched. The CDR3 is CASSGSGRDEQFF. The CDR3 DNA follows: TGTGCCAGCAGCGGTAGCGGGAGGGATGAGCAGTTCTTC.

The rearrangement joins TRBV24-1 to TRBJ2-1; 12 bases fit TRBD1. CDR3 length: 14 amino acids. Looked up from germline, CDR1 is KGHDR and CDR2 is SFDVKD. Trimming cost V 7 bases and J 7 bases; bases outside gene matches: 4. The CDR3 spells CATRGTGGRNEQFF. The CDR3, as DNA: TGTGCCACCAGGGGGACAGGGGGCAGGAATGAGCAGTTCTTC.

V usage is TRBV11-2 and J usage is TRBJ2-7; D uncertain. This CDR3 has 13 amino acids. V lost 4 bases and J 0 bases, leaving 7 bases between the germline ends. From germline, CDR1 is SGHAT and CDR2 FQNNGV. The CDR3 reads CASSSPSSYEQYF. The CDR3, as DNA: TGTGCCAGCAGCTCACCGAGCTCCTACGAGCAGTACTTC. The whole variable domain, remainder taken from reference TRBV11-2 and TRBJ2-7, is EAGVAQSPRYKIIEKRQSVAFWCNPISGHATLYWYQQILGQGPKLLIQFQNNGVVDDSQLPKDRFSAERLKGVDSTLKIQPAKLEDSAVYLCASSSPSSYEQYFGPGTRLTVT.

Of note for this clone: Other DNA sequences in the sample encode the same CDR3. The V and J genes are TRBV27 and TRBJ2-7; tentatively, D is TRBD1 (6 bases). Germline V CDR1 and CDR2: MNHEY, SMNVEV (reference sequence). The CDR3 has 13 residues. V lost 3 bases and J lost 2, with 8 bases in between. The CDR3 region has the DNA TGTGCCAGCAGTTTGGACAGCACCTACGAGCAGTACTTC. Encoded protein: CASSLDSTYEQYF.

The CDR3, as DNA: TGTGCCAGCAGCTTGTCTGGTGGGACTAGCGGGAGAGTAGATACGCAGTATTTT. Its translation: CASSLSGGTSGRVDTQYF. The V call is TRBV11-2, the J call TRBJ2-3; 14 nucleotides align to TRBD2. The CDR3 loop spans 18 amino acids. V shed 3 bases, J shed 5 bases, and the junction held 10 bases outside the gene matches. Germline CDR1 is SGHAT and CDR2 is FQNNGV.

The CDR3 reads CASSYDLGGRAYEQFF. The CDR3 DNA sequence: TGTGCCAGCAGTTACGACCTTGGCGGGAGGGCCTATGAGCAGTTCTTC. The gene calls are TRBV6-5 and TRBJ2-1; 9 bases align to TRBD2. Looked up from germline, CDR1 is MNHEY and CDR2 is SVGAGI. V lost 2 bases and J lost 8; bases outside the gene matches: 10. The CDR3 has 16 amino acids.

The chain is built from TRBV19 and TRBJ1-5; D is ambiguous. The CDR3 extends over 15 amino acids. V was pared by 2 bases and J by 1 base, with 9 bases between. Germline CDR1 is LNHDA and CDR2 is SQIVND (reference sequence). The CDR3 sequence is CASSIMKSSNQPQHF. The CDR3 DNA sequence: TGTGCCAGTAGTATAATGAAGAGCAGCAATCAGCCCCAGCATTTT.

The chain recombines TRBV5-1 with TRBJ2-2; 11 bases match TRBD2. V was pared by 0 bases and J by 5 bases, with 6 bases of the junction left unmatched. The V gene's germline CDR1 is SGHRS and CDR2 YFSETQ. This CDR3 has 17 amino acids. CDR3 coding DNA: TGCGCCAGCAGCTTGGGTTCCCTAGCGGGAGGAACCGGGGAGCTGTTTTTT. Protein sequence: CASSLGSLAGGTGELFF.

The V call is TRBV20-1, the J call TRBJ1-2, with a possible D match to TRBD1 (5 bases). Germline V gives CDR1 DFQATT, CDR2 SNEGSKA (reference sequence). The CDR3 consists of 13 residues. Trimming took off 3 bases at V and 0 bases at J, with 8 bases between the two ends. CDR3 nucleotides: TGCAGTGCTAGTCGACAGACTAACTATGGCTACACCTTC. The encoded protein is CSASRQTNYGYTF.

The genes are TRBV3-1 (or the pseudogene TRBV3-2) and TRBJ2-1; TRBD2 matches 13 bases. Germline V gene lookup returns CDR1 LGHDT and CDR2 YNNKEL (reference sequence). V lost 2 bases to trimming and J lost 10 bases; unmatched junction nucleotides: 5. This CDR3 has 15 amino acids. The CDR3 coding sequence is TGTGCCAGCAGCCAACGACTAGCGGGAGGAACAGAGCAGTTCTTC. It specifies CASSQRLAGGTEQFF.

The chain uses TRBV4-2 and TRBJ1-2; 7 positions match TRBD1. This CDR3 is 16 amino acids long. Trimming at V came to 1 base and at J to 3 bases, leaving 8 bases not matched to a gene. From germline, CDR1 is LGHNA and CDR2 YNFKEQ. The CDR3 DNA is TGTGCCAGCAGCCAAGTCCTTGGGACAGTCGACTATGGCTACACCTTC. As protein: CASSQVLGTVDYGYTF.

In this sample, this clone turned up a few times. This chain uses TRBV9 with TRBJ1-2; no reliable D call. CDR3 length equals 11 residues. Germline values: CDR1 SGDLS, CDR2 YYNGEE. Trimming removed 4 bases from V and 4 bases from J, with 5 bases in between. CDR3 region: CASSSSYGYTF. CDR3 DNA sequence: TGTGCCAGCAGCTCCAGCTATGGCTACACCTTC.